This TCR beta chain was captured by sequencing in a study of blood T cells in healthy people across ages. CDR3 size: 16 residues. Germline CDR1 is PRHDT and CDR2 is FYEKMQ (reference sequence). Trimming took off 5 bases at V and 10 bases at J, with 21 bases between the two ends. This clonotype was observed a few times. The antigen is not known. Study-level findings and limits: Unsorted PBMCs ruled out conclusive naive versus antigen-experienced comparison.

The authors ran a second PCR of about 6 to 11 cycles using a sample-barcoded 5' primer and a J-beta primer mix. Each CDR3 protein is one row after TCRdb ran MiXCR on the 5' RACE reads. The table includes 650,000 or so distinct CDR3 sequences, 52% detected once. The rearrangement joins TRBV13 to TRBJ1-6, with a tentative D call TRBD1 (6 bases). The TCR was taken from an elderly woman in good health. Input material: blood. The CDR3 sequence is CASSVGGRGEGSPLHF. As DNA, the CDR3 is TGTGCCAGCAGCGTCGGGGGCAGAGGGGAAGGATCACCCCTCCACTTT. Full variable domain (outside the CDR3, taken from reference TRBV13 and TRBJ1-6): AAGVIQSPRHLIKEKRETATLKCYPIPRHDTVYWYQQGPGQDPQFLISFYEKMQSDKGSIPDRFSAQQFSDYHSELNMSSLELGDSALYFCASSVGGRGEGSPLHFGNGTRLTVT.